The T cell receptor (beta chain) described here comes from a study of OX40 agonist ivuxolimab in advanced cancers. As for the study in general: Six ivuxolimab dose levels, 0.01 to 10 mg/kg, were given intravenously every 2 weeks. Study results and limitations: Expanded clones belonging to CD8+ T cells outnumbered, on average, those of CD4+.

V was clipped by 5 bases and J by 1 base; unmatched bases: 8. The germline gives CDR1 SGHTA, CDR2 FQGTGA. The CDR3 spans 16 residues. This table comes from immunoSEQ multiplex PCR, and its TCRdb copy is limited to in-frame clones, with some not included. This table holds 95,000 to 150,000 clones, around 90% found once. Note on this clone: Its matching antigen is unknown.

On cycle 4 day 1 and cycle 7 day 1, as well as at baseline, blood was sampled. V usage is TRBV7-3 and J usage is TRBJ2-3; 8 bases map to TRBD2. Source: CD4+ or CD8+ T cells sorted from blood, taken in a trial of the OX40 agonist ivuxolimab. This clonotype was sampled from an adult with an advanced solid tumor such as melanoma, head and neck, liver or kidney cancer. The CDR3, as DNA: TGTGCCAGCAGCCCCGTTGGAGCGGGAGGCACAGATACGCAGTATTTT. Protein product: CASSPVGAGGTDTQYF. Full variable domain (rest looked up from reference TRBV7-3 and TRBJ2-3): GAGVSQTPSNKVTEKGKYVELRCDPISGHTALYWYRQSLGQGPEFLIYFQGTGAADDSGLPNDRFFAVRPEGSVSTLKIQRTERGDSAVYLCASSPVGAGGTDTQYFGPGTRLTVL.